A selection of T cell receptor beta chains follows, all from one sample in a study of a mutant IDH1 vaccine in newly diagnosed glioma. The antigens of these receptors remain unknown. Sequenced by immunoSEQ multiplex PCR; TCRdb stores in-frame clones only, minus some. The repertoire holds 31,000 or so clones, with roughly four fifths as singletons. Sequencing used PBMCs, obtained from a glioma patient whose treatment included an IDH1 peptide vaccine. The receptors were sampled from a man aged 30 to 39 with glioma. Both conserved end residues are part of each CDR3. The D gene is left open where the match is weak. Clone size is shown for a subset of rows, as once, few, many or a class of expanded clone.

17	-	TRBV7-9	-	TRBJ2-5	TGTGCCAGCAGTCCTCAGGGTGGGGGGGCGATCCAAGAGACCCAGTACTTC	CASSPQGGGAIQETQYF
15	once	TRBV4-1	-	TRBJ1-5	TGCGCCAGCAGCCAAGATCAGGGGTTAGGCCAGCCCCAGCATTTT	CASSQDQGLGQPQHF
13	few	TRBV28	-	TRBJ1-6	TGTGCCAGCAGTTTACAGGCAAGTTCACCCCTCCACTTT	CASSLQASSPLHF
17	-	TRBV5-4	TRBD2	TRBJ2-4	TGTGCCAGCAGCTCGCGCGAGCGGGGGCGGGCCAAAAACATTCAGTACTTC	CASSSRERGRAKNIQYF
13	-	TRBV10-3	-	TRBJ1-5	TGTGCCATCAGTGAGGATTATAATCAGCCCCAGCATTTT	CAISEDYNQPQHF
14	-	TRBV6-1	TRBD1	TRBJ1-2	TGTGCCAGCAGTTCAGGGGGTGACGACTATGGCTACACCTTC	CASSSGGDDYGYTF
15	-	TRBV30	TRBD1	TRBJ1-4	TGTGCCTGGAGAAGGGGGCAGTTGACTAATGAAAAACTGTTTTTT	CAWRRGQLTNEKLFF
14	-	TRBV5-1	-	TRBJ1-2	TGCGCCAGCAGCTTGGATCAGGGCCAGGGTGGCTACACCTTC	CASSLDQGQGGYTF
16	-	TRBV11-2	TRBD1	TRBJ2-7	TGTGCCAGCAGCTCTAGGACAGGGACTTTAATGGGCGAGCAGTACTTC	CASSSRTGTLMGEQYF
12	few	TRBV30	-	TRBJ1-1	TGTGCCTGGAGCCCGGGGAACACTGAAGCTTTCTTT	CAWSPGNTEAFF
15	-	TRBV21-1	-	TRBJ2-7	TGTGCCAGCAGCAAAGTTCCAGGGTCTATTTGGGAGCAGTACTTC	CASSKVPGSIWEQYF
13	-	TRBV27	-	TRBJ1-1	TGTGCCAGCAGTCACGGACCGAACACTGAAGCTTTCTTT	CASSHGPNTEAFF
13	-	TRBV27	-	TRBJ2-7	TGTGCCAGCAGTTTAGATGGAAACTACGAGCAGTACTTC	CASSLDGNYEQYF
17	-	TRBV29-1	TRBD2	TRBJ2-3	TGCAGCGTCATCCCCATGCTAGCGGGCGACGGCACAGATACGCAGTATTTT	CSVIPMLAGDGTDTQYF
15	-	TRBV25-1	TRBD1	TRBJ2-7	TGTGCCAGCAGTGAATTGGGACAGGGATTTTACGAGCAGTACTTC	CASSELGQGFYEQYF
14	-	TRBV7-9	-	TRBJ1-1	TGTGCCAGCAGCTCCCTGATAAGGGTTCCTGAAGCTTTCTTT	CASSSLIRVPEAFF
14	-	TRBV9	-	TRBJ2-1	TGTGCCAGCGGACCGACAGTCTCCTACAATGAGCAGTTCTTC	CASGPTVSYNEQFF
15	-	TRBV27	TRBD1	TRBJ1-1	TGTGCCAGCAGTTCCCCTTGGACAGGGAGGACTGAAGCTTTCTTT	CASSSPWTGRTEAFF
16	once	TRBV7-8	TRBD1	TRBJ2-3	TGTGCCAGCAGCTTAGATCGAGGGGGCCCGACAGATACGCAGTATTTT	CASSLDRGGPTDTQYF
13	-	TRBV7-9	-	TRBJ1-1	TGTGCCAGCAGCCTTCCTCAGGGGCGTGAAGCTTTCTTT	CASSLPQGREAFF
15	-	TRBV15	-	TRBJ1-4	TGTGCCACCAGCAGAGATGGGAGGGGGAGCGAAAAACTGTTTTTT	CATSRDGRGSEKLFF
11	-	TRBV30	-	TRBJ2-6	TGTGCCTGGAGTATACAAGGGGTCCTGACTTTC	CAWSIQGVLTF
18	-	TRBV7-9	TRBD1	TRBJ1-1	TGTGCCAGCAGCGGAGCGGTCGGGACAGGCGATGTGAACACTGAAGCTTTCTTT	CASSGAVGTGDVNTEAFF
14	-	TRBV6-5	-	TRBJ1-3	TGTGCCAGCAGTTACGAGGCAGGGGTTAACACCATATATTTT	CASSYEAGVNTIYF
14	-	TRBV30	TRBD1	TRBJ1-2	TGTGCCTGGAGTGTACCCAGGGGGCTAAGTGGCTACACCTTC	CAWSVPRGLSGYTF
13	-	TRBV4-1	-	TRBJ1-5	TGCGCCAGCAGCCCCCCGCGGGCTCAGCCCCAGCATTTT	CASSPPRAQPQHF
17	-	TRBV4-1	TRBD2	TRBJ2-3	TGCGCCAGCAGCCAAGGGGCGGGAGGGTCTGGCACAGATACGCAGTATTTT	CASSQGAGGSGTDTQYF
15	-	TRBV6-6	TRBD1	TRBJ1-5	TGTGCCAGCAGTTACGGGACAGGGGGTCATCAGCCCCAGCATTTT	CASSYGTGGHQPQHF
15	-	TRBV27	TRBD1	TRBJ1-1	TGTGCCAGCAGGCGACAGGGGGCGTCTTACACTGAAGCTTTCTTT	CASRRQGASYTEAFF
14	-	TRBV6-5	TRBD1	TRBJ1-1	TGTGCCAGCAGTTACGCAGGGGGTAGCACTGAAGCTTTCTTT	CASSYAGGSTEAFF
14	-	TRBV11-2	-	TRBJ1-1	TGTGCCAGCAGGAATTACCTTATAAACACTGAAGCTTTCTTT	CASRNYLINTEAFF
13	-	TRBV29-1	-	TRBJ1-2	TGCAGCGTTGAGGACAACAGGGACTATGGCTACACCTTC	CSVEDNRDYGYTF
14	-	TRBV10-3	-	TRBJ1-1	TGTGCCATCAGTGTGGGGGACTTCGGAGGTGAAGCTTTCTTT	CAISVGDFGGEAFF
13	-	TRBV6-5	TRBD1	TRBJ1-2	TGTGCCAGCAGTTTTCGGACAGGTTTGGGCTACACCTTC	CASSFRTGLGYTF
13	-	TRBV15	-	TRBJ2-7	TGTGCCACCAGCAGAGATCGGTGGGACGAGCAGTACTTC	CATSRDRWDEQYF
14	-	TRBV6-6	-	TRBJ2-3	TGTGCCAGCAGTTACTCGAGTAACACAGATACGCAGTATTTT	CASSYSSNTDTQYF
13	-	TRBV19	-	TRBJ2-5	TGTGCCAGTAGTCGGGGGAGGCAAGAGACCCAGTACTTC	CASSRGRQETQYF
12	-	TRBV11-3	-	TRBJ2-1	TGTGCCAGCAGGGACAATGGGAATGAGCAGTTCTTC	CASRDNGNEQFF
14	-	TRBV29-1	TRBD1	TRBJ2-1	TGCAGCGTTGAAGAGGCGACAGGGAACAATGAGCAGTTCTTC	CSVEEATGNNEQFF
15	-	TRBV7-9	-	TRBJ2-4	TGTGCCAGCAGCCGGCCGGGACTAGCCAAAAACATTCAGTACTTC	CASSRPGLAKNIQYF
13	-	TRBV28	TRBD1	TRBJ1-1	TGTGCCAGCAGTTCGACAGGGACCACTGAAGCTTTCTTT	CASSSTGTTEAFF
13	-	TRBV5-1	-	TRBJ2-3	TGCGCCAGCAGCTTGGAACGGGATAGCGGGCAGTATTTT	CASSLERDSGQYF
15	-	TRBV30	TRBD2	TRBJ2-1	TGTGCCTGGAGTGTAACTAGCGGGGCCTACAATGAGCAGTTCTTC	CAWSVTSGAYNEQFF